A selection of T cell receptor beta chains follows, all from one sample in a study of blood T cell repertoires in COVID-19. The repertoire was sequenced with immunoSEQ multiplex PCR; TCRdb's copy has only in-frame clones and lacks some. The table shows under 95,000 clones, with about 88% occurring only once. Input material: peripheral blood. These receptor sequences come from a man aged 35-49 years with acute or convalescent COVID-19. Each CDR3 is given with its conserved first and last residue. The order of the fields is V gene, J gene, D gene, clone size, CDR3 DNA, CDR3 protein. D genes are given only for firm matches. Part of the rows lack a size; the others show once, few, many or a class for expanded clones.

v_call: TRBV27; j_call: TRBJ1-6; d_call: TRBD1; clone_size: few; cdr3_nt: TGTGCCAGCAGTAGCGACAGGGGGACTAATTCACCCCTCCACTTT; cdr3_aa: CASSSDRGTNSPLHF
v_call: TRBV5-4; j_call: TRBJ1-2; d_call: .; clone_size: .; cdr3_nt: TGTGCCGCGGATGGCTACACCTTC; cdr3_aa: CAADGYTF
v_call: TRBV6-5; j_call: TRBJ2-7; d_call: TRBD2; clone_size: once; cdr3_nt: TGTGCCAGCAGTTACTCATACGGGGGGTCCTACGAGCAGTACTTC; cdr3_aa: CASSYSYGGSYEQYF
v_call: TRBV2; j_call: TRBJ1-4; d_call: .; clone_size: once; cdr3_nt: TGTGCCAGCAGTGAAGCTCGCGGGCCAGATGAAAAACTGTTTTTT; cdr3_aa: CASSEARGPDEKLFF
v_call: TRBV6-6; j_call: TRBJ1-6; d_call: TRBD1; clone_size: .; cdr3_nt: TGTGCCAGCACCCTACCGACAGGGACGCATTCACCCCTCCACTTT; cdr3_aa: CASTLPTGTHSPLHF
v_call: TRBV10-3; j_call: TRBJ1-2; d_call: TRBD1; clone_size: .; cdr3_nt: TGTGCCATCACCAATCAACCACCAGGGGGGCGAGGCTATGGCTACACCTTC; cdr3_aa: CAITNQPPGGRGYGYTF
v_call: TRBV5-1; j_call: TRBJ1-1; d_call: .; clone_size: .; cdr3_nt: TGCGCCAGCAGCTTGGACGTAACAGGGTCCGGGACTGAAGCTTTCTTT; cdr3_aa: CASSLDVTGSGTEAFF
v_call: TRBV6-5; j_call: TRBJ2-2; d_call: TRBD1; clone_size: .; cdr3_nt: TGTGCCAGCAGTACTTACAGGGGCACCGGGGAGCTGTTTTTT; cdr3_aa: CASSTYRGTGELFF
v_call: TRBV2; j_call: TRBJ2-1; d_call: .; clone_size: .; cdr3_nt: TGTGCCAGCAGCGAAGGACAGAGGCGCGGCAATGAGCAGTTCTTC; cdr3_aa: CASSEGQRRGNEQFF
v_call: TRBV2; j_call: TRBJ1-2; d_call: .; clone_size: .; cdr3_nt: TGTGCCAGCAAAGACACCTATGGCTACACCTTC; cdr3_aa: CASKDTYGYTF
v_call: TRBV4-2; j_call: TRBJ1-2; d_call: .; clone_size: .; cdr3_nt: TGTGCCAGCAGCCAAGATCAAGGGGTCGGCGGCTACACCTTC; cdr3_aa: CASSQDQGVGGYTF
v_call: TRBV3-1/TRBV3-2; j_call: TRBJ2-7; d_call: TRBD2; clone_size: .; cdr3_nt: TGTGCCAGCAGCTCCCGGACTAGCGGGAGATCAGACGAGCAGTACTTC; cdr3_aa: CASSSRTSGRSDEQYF
v_call: TRBV12-5; j_call: TRBJ1-5; d_call: TRBD1; clone_size: .; cdr3_nt: TGTGCTAGTGGAATGACAGGGGGTCAGCCCCAGCATTTT; cdr3_aa: CASGMTGGQPQHF
v_call: TRBV7-9; j_call: TRBJ1-5; d_call: .; clone_size: many; cdr3_nt: TGTGCCAGCAGCTTACTTGGAAGCGATCAGCCCCAGCATTTT; cdr3_aa: CASSLLGSDQPQHF
v_call: TRBV30; j_call: TRBJ2-5; d_call: .; clone_size: .; cdr3_nt: TGTGCCTGGAGTGTAGGACAGTTCGGGGAGACCCAGTACTTC; cdr3_aa: CAWSVGQFGETQYF
v_call: TRBV6-1; j_call: TRBJ1-3; d_call: .; clone_size: few; cdr3_nt: TGTGCCAGCAGTGTAACCAGAGGACACCTCTCTGGAAACACCATATATTTT; cdr3_aa: CASSVTRGHLSGNTIYF
v_call: TRBV3-1/TRBV3-2; j_call: TRBJ2-2; d_call: .; clone_size: .; cdr3_nt: TGTGCCAGCAGCCAACAACGGGAATTTCTACCTACCACCGGGGAGCTGTTTTTT; cdr3_aa: CASSQQREFLPTTGELFF
v_call: TRBV30; j_call: TRBJ1-6; d_call: TRBD1; clone_size: .; cdr3_nt: TGTGCCTGGAGTTTACGGACAGGGGGCTCCTATAATTCACCCCTCCACTTT; cdr3_aa: CAWSLRTGGSYNSPLHF
v_call: TRBV3-1/TRBV3-2; j_call: TRBJ2-7; d_call: TRBD2; clone_size: .; cdr3_nt: TGTGCCAGCACCGCCACGGGGGGAGGTCCCAGGTCCTACGAGCAGTACTTC; cdr3_aa: CASTATGGGPRSYEQYF
v_call: TRBV18; j_call: TRBJ1-5; d_call: TRBD1; clone_size: .; cdr3_nt: TGTGCCAGCTCACGTGACAGGGGGAATCAGCCCCAGCATTTT; cdr3_aa: CASSRDRGNQPQHF
v_call: TRBV5-8; j_call: TRBJ2-3; d_call: TRBD2; clone_size: .; cdr3_nt: TGTGCCAGCAGCTTGACTAGCGGGAGTTTGGCAGATACGCAGTATTTT; cdr3_aa: CASSLTSGSLADTQYF
v_call: TRBV12-3/TRBV12-4; j_call: TRBJ2-3; d_call: .; clone_size: .; cdr3_nt: TGTGCCAGCAGTCTGGAGGCGGGAGATACGCAGTATTTT; cdr3_aa: CASSLEAGDTQYF
v_call: TRBV7-9; j_call: TRBJ2-1; d_call: .; clone_size: .; cdr3_nt: TGTGCCAGCAGCTTAGCGCCCCTAGTTTTACGCAACAATGAGCAGTTCTTC; cdr3_aa: CASSLAPLVLRNNEQFF
v_call: TRBV5-4; j_call: TRBJ1-3; d_call: TRBD1; clone_size: .; cdr3_nt: TGTGCCAGCAGCTTGGGGGGGACAGGGAGCTCTGGAAACACCATATATTTT; cdr3_aa: CASSLGGTGSSGNTIYF
v_call: TRBV6-5; j_call: TRBJ2-7; d_call: .; clone_size: .; cdr3_nt: TGTGCCAGCAGTTATCGGGACGAGCAGTACTTC; cdr3_aa: CASSYRDEQYF
v_call: TRBV6-5; j_call: TRBJ1-4; d_call: .; clone_size: .; cdr3_nt: TGTGCCAGCAGGGGCACCCGGGATGATGTGGGGAAACTGTTTTTT; cdr3_aa: CASRGTRDDVGKLFF
v_call: TRBV13; j_call: TRBJ2-3; d_call: TRBD2; clone_size: .; cdr3_nt: TGTGCCAGCAGCTTAGGGGCCGGGAGGTCGGATACGCAGTATTTT; cdr3_aa: CASSLGAGRSDTQYF
v_call: TRBV5-4; j_call: TRBJ2-1; d_call: TRBD1; clone_size: .; cdr3_nt: TGTGCCAGCAGCTCCGGGACAGTGCTATACAATGAGCAGTTCTTC; cdr3_aa: CASSSGTVLYNEQFF
v_call: TRBV27; j_call: TRBJ2-5; d_call: .; clone_size: .; cdr3_nt: TGTGCCAGCAGTTTACATGCGGACTACCAAGAGACCCAGTACTTC; cdr3_aa: CASSLHADYQETQYF
v_call: TRBV6-2/TRBV6-3; j_call: TRBJ2-7; d_call: .; clone_size: .; cdr3_nt: TGTGCCAGCAGTTACTTAGCGCCGAGCTCCTACGAGCAGTACTTC; cdr3_aa: CASSYLAPSSYEQYF
v_call: TRBV11-2; j_call: TRBJ2-7; d_call: TRBD2; clone_size: .; cdr3_nt: TGTGCCAGCAGCTCTGGGGGGGGGTCAGCCTACGAGCAGTACTTC; cdr3_aa: CASSSGGGSAYEQYF
v_call: TRBV27; j_call: TRBJ1-2; d_call: .; clone_size: .; cdr3_nt: TGTGCCAGCAGTTTAGCCCCAGTACAGGGAATGGGCTACACCTTC; cdr3_aa: CASSLAPVQGMGYTF
v_call: TRBV5-6; j_call: TRBJ2-1; d_call: TRBD2; clone_size: .; cdr3_nt: TGTGCCAGCAGCTTGAGCGGGGGCCTTTACAATGAGCAGTTCTTC; cdr3_aa: CASSLSGGLYNEQFF
v_call: TRBV6-2/TRBV6-3; j_call: TRBJ2-6; d_call: TRBD1; clone_size: .; cdr3_nt: TGTGCCAGCAGCCACAGGGGGCCTGCCACTGGGGCCAACGTCCTGACTTTC; cdr3_aa: CASSHRGPATGANVLTF
v_call: TRBV5-6; j_call: TRBJ2-7; d_call: TRBD2; clone_size: .; cdr3_nt: TGTGCCAGCAGCACCGGACTAGCGGGAACTTACGAGCAGTACTTC; cdr3_aa: CASSTGLAGTYEQYF
v_call: TRBV11-2; j_call: TRBJ2-1; d_call: .; clone_size: .; cdr3_nt: TGTGCCAGCAGCTTAGATCCGGGGGATGAGCAGTTCTTC; cdr3_aa: CASSLDPGDEQFF
v_call: TRBV5-1; j_call: TRBJ2-1; d_call: .; clone_size: .; cdr3_nt: TGCGCCAGCAGCTCTCTCGGGGATGAGCAGTTCTTC; cdr3_aa: CASSSLGDEQFF
v_call: TRBV30; j_call: TRBJ1-2; d_call: TRBD1; clone_size: .; cdr3_nt: TGTGCCTGGAGTTATATGGGACAGGGACTTTATGGCTACACCTTC; cdr3_aa: CAWSYMGQGLYGYTF
v_call: TRBV3-1/TRBV3-2; j_call: TRBJ2-7; d_call: TRBD2; clone_size: .; cdr3_nt: TGTGCCAGCAGCCAAGGACTAGCGGGTTTCTCCTACGAGCAGTACTTC; cdr3_aa: CASSQGLAGFSYEQYF
v_call: TRBV5-4; j_call: TRBJ2-7; d_call: .; clone_size: .; cdr3_nt: TGTGCCAGCAGCTCGCGGACAGCCACCTACGAGCAGTACTTC; cdr3_aa: CASSSRTATYEQYF
v_call: TRBV30; j_call: TRBJ1-2; d_call: TRBD1; clone_size: .; cdr3_nt: TGTGCCTGGAGTAACAGGGGGATTAACTATGGCTACACCTTC; cdr3_aa: CAWSNRGINYGYTF
v_call: TRBV4-1; j_call: TRBJ1-1; d_call: .; clone_size: .; cdr3_nt: TGCGCCAGCAGCCAAGTTTCTGAGGGTACGGCTTTCTTT; cdr3_aa: CASSQVSEGTAFF
v_call: TRBV5-1; j_call: TRBJ2-2; d_call: .; clone_size: .; cdr3_nt: TGCGCCAGCAGCTTGGTCCCCCCAACCGCCGGCACCGGGGAGCTGTTTTTT; cdr3_aa: CASSLVPPTAGTGELFF
v_call: TRBV6-2/TRBV6-3; j_call: TRBJ1-2; d_call: TRBD1; clone_size: .; cdr3_nt: TGTGCCAGCAGTTACTCGAGAGAGGGGGCGTTTGGCTACACCTTC; cdr3_aa: CASSYSREGAFGYTF
v_call: TRBV4-1; j_call: TRBJ2-1; d_call: TRBD2; clone_size: .; cdr3_nt: TGCGCCAGCAGCCAAAGGACTAGCGGGATTAAAAATGAGCAGTTCTTC; cdr3_aa: CASSQRTSGIKNEQFF
v_call: TRBV4-3; j_call: TRBJ2-1; d_call: TRBD2; clone_size: .; cdr3_nt: TGCGCCAGCAGCTACACTAGCGGGGGTTCCTACAATGAGCAGTTCTTC; cdr3_aa: CASSYTSGGSYNEQFF
v_call: TRBV19; j_call: TRBJ1-5; d_call: .; clone_size: .; cdr3_nt: TGTGCCAGTAGACAGGGTTACCAGCCCCAGCATTTT; cdr3_aa: CASRQGYQPQHF